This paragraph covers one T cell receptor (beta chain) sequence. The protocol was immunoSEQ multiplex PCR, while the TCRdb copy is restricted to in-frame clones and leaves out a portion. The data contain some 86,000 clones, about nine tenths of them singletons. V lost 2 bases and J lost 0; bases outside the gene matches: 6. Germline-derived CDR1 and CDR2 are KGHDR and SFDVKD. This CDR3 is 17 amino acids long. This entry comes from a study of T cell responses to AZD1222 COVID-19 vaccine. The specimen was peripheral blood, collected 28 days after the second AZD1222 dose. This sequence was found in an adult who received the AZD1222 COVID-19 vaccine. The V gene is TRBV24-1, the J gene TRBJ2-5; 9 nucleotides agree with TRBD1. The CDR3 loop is CATSDSGQGIHQETQYF. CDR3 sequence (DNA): TGTGCCACCAGTGATTCCGGACAGGGGATTCACCAAGAGACCCAGTACTTC.